Given below is one T cell receptor beta chain in context. The data originate from a study of sequential checkpoint blockade in melanoma. Across the whole study: Maintenance nivolumab came after either treatment sequence.

Repertoires were generated with immunoSEQ multiplex PCR, while TCRdb's copy carries only in-frame clones and drops some. This table holds 20,000 or so clones, around two thirds found once. As for treatment: randomized to nivolumab then ipilimumab (arm A) or the reverse (arm B). DNA-damaging chemotherapy had not been given to any patient beforehand. The TCR sequence derives from a human donor with melanoma. Source: CD8+ T cells sorted from blood (inferred from file names), taken from a patient given nivolumab and ipilimumab in sequence.

The DNA for the CDR3 is TGTGCCAGCAGGTTAAGAGGGGGCCTCCCCCGGGACTCCAAAAAGGAGACCCAGTACTTC. Protein sequence: CASRLRGGLPRDSKKETQYF. V usage is TRBV7-6 and J usage is TRBJ2-5, with D tentatively TRBD1 (7 bases). CDR1 is SGHVS, CDR2 FNYEAQ, per germline. The CDR3 has 20 residues. V was cut by 6 bases and J by 5 bases, with 34 bases left in between.